The T cell receptor (beta chain) described here comes from a study of technical replicates of blood from a handful of donors. Assay: immunoSEQ multiplex PCR; the TCRdb copy retains only in-frame clones and omits some. The data hold 84,000 or so clones, with around 94% observed a single time. This sequence originates from a human donor in good health. The sample taken for sequencing was T cells isolated from PBMCs.

CDR3 residues: CASSLVGHPSLFF. CDR3 sequence (DNA): TGTGCCAGCAGCTTGGTCGGACACCCGAGTCTGTTTTTT. The chain carries TRBV7-9 and TRBJ1-4; D might be TRBD1 (5 bases). This CDR3 region has 13 residues. The ends were cut back, 3 bases at V and 14 bases at J, with 16 bases in the middle. Germline V gives CDR1 SEHNR, CDR2 FQNEAQ (reference sequence).